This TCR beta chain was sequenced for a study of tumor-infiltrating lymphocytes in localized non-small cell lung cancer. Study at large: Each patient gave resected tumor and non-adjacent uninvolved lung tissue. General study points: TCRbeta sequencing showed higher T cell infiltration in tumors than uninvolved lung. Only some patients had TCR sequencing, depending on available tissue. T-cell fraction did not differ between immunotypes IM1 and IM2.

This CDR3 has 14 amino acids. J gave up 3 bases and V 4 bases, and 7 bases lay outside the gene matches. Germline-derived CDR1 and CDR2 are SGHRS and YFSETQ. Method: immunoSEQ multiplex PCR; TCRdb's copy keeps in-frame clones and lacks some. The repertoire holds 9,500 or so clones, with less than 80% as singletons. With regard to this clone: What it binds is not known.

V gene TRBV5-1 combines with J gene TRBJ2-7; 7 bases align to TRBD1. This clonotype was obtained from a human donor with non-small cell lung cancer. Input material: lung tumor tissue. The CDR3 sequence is CASSPSTGVYEQYF. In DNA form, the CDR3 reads TGCGCCAGCAGCCCATCCACAGGGGTCTACGAGCAGTACTTC.